The 14 T cell receptor beta chains below come from one sample, sequenced in a study of OX40 agonist ivuxolimab in advanced cancers. Clones were sequenced by immunoSEQ multiplex PCR, and TCRdb holds only the in-frame ones, with some missing. The data contain about 64,000 clones, 80% to 85% of them singletons. Sequencing used CD4+ or CD8+ T cells sorted from blood, obtained in a trial of the OX40 agonist ivuxolimab. These receptors were obtained from an adult with an advanced solid tumor such as melanoma, head and neck, liver or kidney cancer.

The V call is TRBV7-8, the J call TRBJ2-7; 7 bases are shared with TRBD1. The CDR3 has 20 residues. V lost 5 bases to trimming and J lost 0 bases; unmatched junction nucleotides: 22. Germline values: CDR1 SGHVS, CDR2 FQNEAQ. In DNA, the CDR3 is TGTGCCAGCAGCAAGTACACAGATAAAACCGGGACAGCGAGCTCCTACGAGCAGTACTTC. Protein: CASSKYTDKTGTASSYEQYF. The variable domain in full, with the rest retrieved from reference TRBV7-8 and TRBJ2-7, is GAGVSQSPRYKVAKRGQDVALRCDPISGHVSLFWYQQALGQGPEFLTYFQNEAQLDKSGLPSDRFFAERPEGSVSTLKIQRTQQEDSAVYLCASSKYTDKTGTASSYEQYFGPGTRLTVT.

V usage is TRBV6-4 and J usage is TRBJ2-3, with a weak D call TRBD2 (6 bases). CDR1 and CDR2 (germline): MRHNA, SNTAGT. Deletions cut 6 bases from V and 4 bases from J, with 14 bases between. The CDR3 runs to 14 residues. The CDR3: CASRSGGVSDTQYF. For the CDR3, the DNA is TGTGCCAGCAGGAGTGGAGGGGTTTCAGATACGCAGTATTTT.

This clone was recorded once. A much larger clone sits a single nucleotide away, making a read error possible. Other nucleotide sequences in the sample specify the same CDR3. The chain has TRBV7-3 and TRBJ1-1; D uncertain. Germline CDR1 and CDR2: SGHTA and FQGTGA. This CDR3 has 13 residues. V lost 0 bases and J 1 base, leaving 3 bases between the germline ends. CDR3 DNA sequence: TGTGCCAGCAGCTTAACAGCGAACACTGAAGCTTTCTTT. It translates to CASSLTANTEAFF.

The genes are TRBV7-8 and TRBJ2-5; 7 bases fit TRBD2. CDR3 length equals 15 residues. CDR1 and CDR2 (germline): SGHVS, FQNEAQ. V was pared by 4 bases and J by 5 bases, with 10 bases of the junction left unmatched. The CDR3 DNA sequence: TGTGCCAGCAGCTCCCTAGGGGCGGGGGACGAGACCCAGTACTTC. Translating it yields CASSSLGAGDETQYF.

This chain connects TRBV7-2 to TRBJ1-5; D perhaps matches TRBD1 (5 bases). CDR3 length equals 13 residues. Germline V gene sequence: CDR1 SGHTA, CDR2 FQGNSA. Trimming cost V 3 bases and J 6 bases, with 9 bases left between them. The CDR3: CASSFPGSQPQHF. In DNA form, the CDR3 reads TGTGCCAGCAGCTTCCCAGGGTCTCAGCCCCAGCATTTT. Together with reference TRBV7-2 and TRBJ1-5, the CDR3 gives the full variable domain: GAGVSQSPSNKVTEKGKDVELRCDPISGHTALYWYRQSLGQGLEFLIYFQGNSAPDKSGLPSDRFSAERTGGSVSTLTIQRTQQEDSAVYLCASSFPGSQPQHFGDGTRLSIL.

This chain links TRBV2 with TRBJ1-1; D unresolved. The CDR3 length is 14 residues. V was cut by 6 bases and J by 0 bases, with 11 bases left in between. In germline, CDR1 is SNHLY, CDR2 FYNNEI. Here the CDR3 reads CASRLRTVNTEAFF. The CDR3 DNA is TGTGCCAGCAGACTCCGCACGGTGAACACTGAAGCTTTCTTT.

This chain uses TRBV6-1 with TRBJ1-3; no clear D gene. The germline CDR1 and CDR2 sequences are MNHNS and SASEGT. Trimming cost V 2 bases and J 11 bases, with 13 bases left between them. This CDR3 has 13 residues. CDR3 coding DNA: TGTGCCAGCAGTGAACCCGCGGGTGCATCCATATATTTT. Protein product: CASSEPAGASIYF.

V usage is TRBV6-1 and J usage is TRBJ1-3, with D perhaps TRBD1 (6 bases). Trimming removed 5 bases from V and 0 bases from J, with 14 bases in between. Looked up from germline, CDR1 is MNHNS and CDR2 is SASEGT. CDR3 length: 16 residues. The CDR3 sequence is CASSKGQRISGNTIYF. CDR3 sequence (DNA): TGTGCCAGCAGTAAAGGACAGCGTATCTCTGGAAACACCATATATTTT.

The genes are TRBV18 and TRBJ2-3, with D maybe TRBD2 (6 bases). Germline assignment: CDR1 KGHSH and CDR2 LQKENI. The CDR3 is 14 residues long. Trimming shortened V by 6 bases and J by 6 bases, and 16 bases separated the two germline ends. CDR3 nucleotides: TGTGCCAGCTCCGGACTGGAGGGTGTGGATACGCAGTATTTT. It encodes CASSGLEGVDTQYF.

The CDR3 nucleotides read TGTGCCAGCAGTTACTTGGAGACTGAAGCTTTCTTT. Translated, it gives CASSYLETEAFF. V is TRBV2 and J is TRBJ1-1; D unresolved. Trimming took 5 bases from V and 5 from J, leaving 9 bases between them. The CDR3 has 12 residues. Germline-derived CDR1 and CDR2 are SNHLY and FYNNEI.

The chain has TRBV9 and TRBJ2-2; TRBD2 matches 8 bases. Germline V CDR1 and CDR2: SGDLS, YYNGEE. There are 17 residues in the CDR3. V was pared by 4 bases and J by 2 bases, with 10 bases of the junction left unmatched. This CDR3 is CASSPGAGGTNTGELFF. Here the CDR3 DNA reads TGTGCCAGCAGCCCCGGGGCGGGGGGAACCAACACCGGGGAGCTGTTTTTT.

This clone came up many times. This rearrangement joins TRBV27 to TRBJ2-3; 9 nucleotides match TRBD2. V was pared by 2 bases and J by 4 bases, with 4 bases of the junction left unmatched. There are 15 residues in the CDR3. Germline V CDR1 and CDR2: MNHEY, SMNVEV (reference sequence). The CDR3 spells CASSLAGGPSDTQYF. The CDR3 DNA follows: TGTGCCAGCAGTTTAGCGGGGGGGCCATCAGATACGCAGTATTTT.

The V call is TRBV9, the J call TRBJ2-3, with D possibly matching TRBD2 (5 bases). Germline V CDR1 and CDR2: SGDLS, YYNGEE. V was clipped by 6 bases and J by 6 bases, with 17 bases between them. The CDR3 runs to 14 residues. For the CDR3, the DNA is TGTGCCAGCAACCCATCGGCTAGCTCGGATACGCAGTATTTT. Translating it yields CASNPSASSDTQYF.

V is TRBV19 and J is TRBJ1-5, with 7 bases matching TRBD1. Looked up from germline, CDR1 is LNHDA and CDR2 is SQIVND (reference sequence). The CDR3 totals 16 residues. V lost 8 bases to trimming and J lost 4 bases; unmatched junction nucleotides: 14. This chain's CDR3 is CASGKLQGMGNQPQHF. For the CDR3, the DNA is TGTGCCAGTGGAAAATTACAGGGGATGGGAAATCAGCCCCAGCATTTT.